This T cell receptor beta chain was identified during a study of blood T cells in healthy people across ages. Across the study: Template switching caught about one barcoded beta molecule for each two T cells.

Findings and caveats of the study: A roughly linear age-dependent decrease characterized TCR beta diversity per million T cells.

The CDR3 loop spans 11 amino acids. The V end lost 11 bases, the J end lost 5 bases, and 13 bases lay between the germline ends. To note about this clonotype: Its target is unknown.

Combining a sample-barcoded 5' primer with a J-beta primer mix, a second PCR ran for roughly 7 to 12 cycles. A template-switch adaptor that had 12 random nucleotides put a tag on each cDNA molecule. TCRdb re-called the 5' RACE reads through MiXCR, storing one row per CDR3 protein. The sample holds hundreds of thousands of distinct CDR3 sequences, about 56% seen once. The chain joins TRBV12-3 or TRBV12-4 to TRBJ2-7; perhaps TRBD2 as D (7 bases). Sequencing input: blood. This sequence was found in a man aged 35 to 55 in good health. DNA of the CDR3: TGTGCCTCGGGGGGCGGAAACGAGCAGTACTTC. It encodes CASGGGNEQYF.